Each of the 2 T cell receptor beta chains below was sequenced from the same sample in a study of cytomegalovirus exposure and HLA in healthy donors. PCR used 60 Vbeta primers and 13 Jbeta primers. Sequencing used immunoSEQ multiplex PCR; TCRdb keeps in-frame clones, though not all of them. The table has about 110,000 clones, over 65% seen once. The sequenced sample was PBMCs. These receptors came from a woman in her 30s in good health and CMV-seronegative.

The chain joins TRBV18 to TRBJ1-2; D is ambiguous. The CDR3 covers 13 residues. Germline CDR1 reads KGHSH; CDR2 reads LQKENI. V was trimmed by 6 bases and J by 3 bases, leaving 11 bases between them. This CDR3 reads CASSPVSDYGYTF. The DNA of the CDR3 is TGTGCCAGCTCCCCCGTCAGCGACTATGGCTACACCTTC.

The V call is TRBV6-5, the J call TRBJ2-3; 9 bases are a match to TRBD2. Losses at the gene ends were 5 bases for V and 6 bases for J; bases not matched to a gene: 6. The V gene's germline CDR1 is MNHEY and CDR2 SVGAGI. The length of the CDR3 is 14 residues. The CDR3 reads CASSTSGWGDTQYF. The CDR3 region has the DNA TGTGCCAGCAGTACTAGCGGGTGGGGGGATACGCAGTATTTT.